Listed here are 16 T cell receptor beta chains from one sample, sequenced in a study of metastatic and nonmetastatic thyroid tumors. TCRdb reanalyzed the PCR reads with MiXCR. The table has several thousand clones, 25% to 40% seen once. There were no patients who had received any treatment before thyroid surgery. The specimen was adjacent normal tissue. The receptors shown here come from a female donor with papillary thyroid cancer or a benign thyroid nodule (not recorded which). Some clones in this sample may be carry-over from other donors' samples.

The chain recombines TRBV11-2 with TRBJ2-1; 7 nucleotides line up with TRBD1. CDR3 length: 17 residues. CDR1 and CDR2 (germline): SGHAT, FQNNGV. Trimming removed 5 bases from V and 5 bases from J; junction bases left unmatched: 15. Here the CDR3 DNA reads TGTGCCAGCAGCCCCCGCCTCGGGACAGAATATGACAATGAGCAGTTCTTC. Translating it yields CASSPRLGTEYDNEQFF.

This clone was observed a handful of times. The chain combines TRBV30 with TRBJ1-6; possibly TRBD1 for D (5 bases). Germline lookup yields CDR1 GTSNPN and CDR2 SVGIG (reference sequence). This CDR3 is 16 amino acids long. The germline V and J ends were trimmed by 0 bases and 8 bases, with 17 bases remaining between them. CDR3 residues: CAWSVPGTVTHSPLHF. CDR3 in DNA: TGTGCCTGGAGTGTCCCAGGGACCGTGACTCATTCACCCCTCCACTTT. Together with reference TRBV30 and TRBJ1-6, the CDR3 gives the full variable domain: SQTIHQWPATLVQPVGSPLSLECTVEGTSNPNLYWYRQAAGRGLQLLFYSVGIGQISSEVPQNLSASRPQDRQFILSSKKLLLSDSGFYLCAWSVPGTVTHSPLHFGNGTRLTVT.

V and J are TRBV6-4 and TRBJ1-2; D ambiguous. With 0 bases removed from V and 10 bases from J, the gap between germline ends came to 15 bases. The germline CDR1 and CDR2 sequences are MRHNA and SNTAGT. The CDR3 spans 14 residues. The CDR3 spells CASSDSKRVGVYTF. The CDR3 bases are TGTGCCAGCAGTGACTCGAAAAGGGTTGGCGTCTACACCTTC.

The chain is built from TRBV4-1 and TRBJ2-3; D remains unclear. The CDR3 totals 14 residues. Trimming removed 8 bases from V and 3 bases from J, with 15 bases in between. Germline assignment: CDR1 MGHRA and CDR2 YSYEKL. The CDR3: CASASADRTDTQYF. CDR3 nucleotide sequence: TGCGCCAGCGCCTCTGCGGATAGAACAGATACGCAGTATTTT.

With respect to this clone: Sequence at one end of the junction differs from germline and may be a read error. CDR3 sequence reads: CASSTGTGIYYEQFF. The CDR3 DNA follows: TGCGCCAGCAGTACCGGGACAGGGATCTACTATGAGCAGTTCTTC. The chain recombines TRBV5-1 with TRBJ2-1; 9 positions match TRBD1. The CDR3 runs 15 residues. The germline gives CDR1 SGHRS, CDR2 YFSETQ.

This chain uses TRBV7-9 with TRBJ2-7; tentative D call: TRBD2 (5 bases). Germline CDR1 SEHNR, CDR2 FQNEAQ (reference sequence). The CDR3 has 13 residues. The V end lost 1 base, the J end lost 5 bases, and 9 bases lay between the germline ends. The CDR3 protein is CASSLVSSHEQYF. Written as DNA, the CDR3 is TGTGCCAGCAGCTTAGTCTCTAGCCACGAGCAGTACTTC.

CDR3 sequence reads: CASSMTGMGNQPQHF. The CDR3 bases are TGTGCCAGCAGTATGACGGGGATGGGCAATCAGCCCCAGCATTTT. The rearrangement joins TRBV6-2 or TRBV6-3 to TRBJ1-5, with unresolved D. The CDR3 runs to 15 residues. Germline V gene sequence: CDR1 MNHEY, CDR2 SVGEGT. Trimming took 5 bases from V and 2 from J, leaving 13 bases between them.

This clone occurred a few times. Its ends do not fully match the called genes, so a read error is possible. The rearrangement joins TRBV12-3 or TRBV12-4 to TRBJ2-5; no clear D. This CDR3 is 15 amino acids long. The CDR3 sequence is CASGLASRGPETQYF. The CDR3 DNA sequence: TGTGCCAGCGGTTTAGCCAGTAGAGGTCCAGAGACGCAGTACTTC.

By share, this clone counts as medium-sized (0.01 to 0.1%). The chain is built from TRBV19 and TRBJ1-3; D is perhaps TRBD1 (6 bases). CDR1 and CDR2 (germline): LNHDA, SQIVND (reference sequence). Trimming pared 3 bases from V and 2 bases from J, leaving 11 bases between. The CDR3 spans 15 residues. CDR3 in DNA: TGTGCCAGTAGTATGAGGTCAGGGGCTGGAAACACCATATATTTT. This encodes CASSMRSGAGNTIYF. Variable domain in full (rest from reference TRBV19 and TRBJ1-3): DGGITQSPKYLFRKEGQNVTLSCEQNLNHDAMYWYRQDPGQGLRLIYYSQIVNDFQKGDIAEGYSVSREKKESFPLTVTSAQKNPTAFYLCASSMRSGAGNTIYFGEGSWLTVV.

V usage is TRBV18 and J usage is TRBJ2-7; either TRBD1 or TRBD2 may fit D (5 bases each). The CDR3 length is 14 residues. Germline V gene sequence: CDR1 KGHSH, CDR2 LQKENI. Trimming left V 1 base short and J 1 base short, with 8 bases between. CDR3 amino acids: CASSPQGSSYEQYF. The CDR3 DNA follows: TGTGCCAGCTCACCACAGGGGAGTTCCTACGAGCAGTACTTC.

The rearrangement links TRBV12-3 or TRBV12-4 to TRBJ2-3, with 7 positions matching TRBD1. V was clipped by 6 bases and J by 4 bases; unmatched bases: 7. The CDR3 consists of 14 residues. The CDR3 loop reads CASSQGQLADTQYF. The DNA for the CDR3 is TGTGCCAGCAGCCAGGGACAGCTCGCAGATACGCAGTATTTT.

This clone was recorded once. This sequence joins TRBV4-2 and TRBJ2-7; no definite D call. The V gene's germline CDR1 is LGHNA and CDR2 YNFKEQ. V shed 11 bases and J shed 3 bases, with 20 bases lying between them. The CDR3 loop spans 14 amino acids. CDR3 loop: CALTHARVHYEQYF. CDR3 in DNA: TGTGCCCTCACTCACGCCCGAGTCCACTACGAGCAGTACTTC.

This clone was found a few times. The chain uses TRBV27 and TRBJ1-1, with no clear D. Germline V gene data show CDR1 as MNHEY and CDR2 as SMNVEV (reference sequence). The CDR3 covers 14 residues. Trimming took 5 bases from V and 1 from J, leaving 11 bases between them. CDR3 residues: CASSRRGKNTEAFF. CDR3 nucleotide sequence: TGTGCCAGCAGTCGCCGAGGTAAGAACACTGAAGCTTTCTTT.

A note on this clone: This sample includes further DNA sequences coding for the same CDR3. The gene calls are TRBV30 and TRBJ1-4; the match to TRBD1 covers 8 bases. CDR3 length: 13 amino acids. With V trimmed by 3 bases and J by 13 bases, 10 bases remained unmatched. The germline gives CDR1 GTSNPN, CDR2 SVGIG (reference sequence). The CDR3 reads CAWSAGTGGTLFF. As DNA, the CDR3 is TGTGCCTGGAGCGCTGGGACAGGTGGCACACTGTTTTTT.

This chain joins TRBV11-2 and TRBJ2-1; 7 nucleotides align to TRBD1. This CDR3 is built from 21 residues. V trimming: 4 bases; J trimming: 1 base; junction bases outside the gene matches: 22. CDR1 is SGHAT and CDR2 is FQNNGV in the germline V gene. DNA for the CDR3: TGTGCCAGCAGCTCCACGCTGGGCGGACAGGTATCCTCCGAGTCCTACAATGAGCAGTTCTTC. Residues: CASSSTLGGQVSSESYNEQFF.

The gene calls are TRBV20-1 and TRBJ1-5; tentatively, D is TRBD1 (5 bases). The germline gives CDR1 DFQATT, CDR2 SNEGSKA (reference sequence). The CDR3 spans 14 residues. The germline V and J ends were trimmed by 4 bases and 6 bases, with 16 bases remaining between them. The CDR3: CSATDGDGGQPQHF. As DNA, the CDR3 is TGCAGTGCTACAGACGGCGATGGGGGTCAGCCCCAGCATTTT.